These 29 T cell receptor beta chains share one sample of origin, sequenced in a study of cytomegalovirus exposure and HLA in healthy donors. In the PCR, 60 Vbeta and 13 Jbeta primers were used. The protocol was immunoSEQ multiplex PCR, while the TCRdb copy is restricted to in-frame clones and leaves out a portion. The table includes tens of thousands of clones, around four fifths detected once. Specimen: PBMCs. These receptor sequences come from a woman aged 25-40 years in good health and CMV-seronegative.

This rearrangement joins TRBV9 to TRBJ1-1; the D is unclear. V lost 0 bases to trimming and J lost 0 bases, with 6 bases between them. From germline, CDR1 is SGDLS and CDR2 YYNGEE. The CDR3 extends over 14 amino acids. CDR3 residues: CASSVEALNTEAFF. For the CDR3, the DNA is TGTGCCAGCAGCGTAGAAGCCCTGAACACTGAAGCTTTCTTT.

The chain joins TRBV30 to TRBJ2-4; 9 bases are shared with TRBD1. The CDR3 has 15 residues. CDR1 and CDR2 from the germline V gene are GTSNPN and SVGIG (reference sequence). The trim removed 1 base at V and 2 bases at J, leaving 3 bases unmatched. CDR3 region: CAWSAGTGTKNIQYF. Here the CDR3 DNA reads TGTGCCTGGAGTGCCGGGACAGGGACCAAAAACATTCAGTACTTC.

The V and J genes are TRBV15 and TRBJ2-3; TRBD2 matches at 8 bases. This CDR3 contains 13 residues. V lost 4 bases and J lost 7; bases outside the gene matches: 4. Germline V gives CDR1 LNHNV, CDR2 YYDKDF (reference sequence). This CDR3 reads CATSIGRENTQYF. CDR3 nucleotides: TGTGCCACCAGCATCGGGAGGGAAAATACGCAGTATTTT.

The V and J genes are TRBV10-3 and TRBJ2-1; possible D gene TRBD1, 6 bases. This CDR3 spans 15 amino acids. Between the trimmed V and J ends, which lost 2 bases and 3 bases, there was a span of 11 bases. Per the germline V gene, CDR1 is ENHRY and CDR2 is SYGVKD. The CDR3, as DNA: TGTGCCATCAGTGAGAGGGGGTCTAACTACAATGAGCAGTTCTTC. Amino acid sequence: CAISERGSNYNEQFF.

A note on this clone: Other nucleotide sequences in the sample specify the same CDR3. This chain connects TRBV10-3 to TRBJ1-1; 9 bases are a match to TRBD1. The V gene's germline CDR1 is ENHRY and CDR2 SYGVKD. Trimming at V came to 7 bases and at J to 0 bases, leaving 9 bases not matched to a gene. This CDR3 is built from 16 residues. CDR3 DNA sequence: TGTGCCATCAAAGAAACAGGGGGCGCGGTGAACACTGAAGCTTTCTTT. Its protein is CAIKETGGAVNTEAFF.

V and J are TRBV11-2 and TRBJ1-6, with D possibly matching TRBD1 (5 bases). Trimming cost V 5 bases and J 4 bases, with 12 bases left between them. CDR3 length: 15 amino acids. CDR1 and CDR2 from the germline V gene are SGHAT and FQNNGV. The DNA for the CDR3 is TGTGCCAGCAGCCCCAGGACACCGTATAATTCACCCCTCCACTTT. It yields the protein CASSPRTPYNSPLHF.

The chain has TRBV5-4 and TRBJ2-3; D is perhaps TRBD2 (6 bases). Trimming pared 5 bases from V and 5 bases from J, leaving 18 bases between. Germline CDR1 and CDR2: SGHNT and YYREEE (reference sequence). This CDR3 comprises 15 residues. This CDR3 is CASRRDFPSLDTQYF. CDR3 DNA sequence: TGTGCCAGCAGACGGGACTTCCCCTCTTTAGATACGCAGTATTTT.

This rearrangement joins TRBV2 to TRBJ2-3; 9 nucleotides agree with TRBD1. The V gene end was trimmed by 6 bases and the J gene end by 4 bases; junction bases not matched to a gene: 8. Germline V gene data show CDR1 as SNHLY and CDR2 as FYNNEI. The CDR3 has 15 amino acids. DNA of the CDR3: TGTGCCAGCAGCCCCGTGACAGGGGGACCAGATACGCAGTATTTT. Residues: CASSPVTGGPDTQYF.

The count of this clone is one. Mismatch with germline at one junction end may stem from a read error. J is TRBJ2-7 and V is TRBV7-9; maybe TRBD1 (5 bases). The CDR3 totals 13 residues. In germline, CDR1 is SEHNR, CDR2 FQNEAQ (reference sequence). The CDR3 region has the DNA TGTTCCAGCAGCCTCGCAGGGACCTACGAGCAGTACTTC. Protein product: CSSSLAGTYEQYF.

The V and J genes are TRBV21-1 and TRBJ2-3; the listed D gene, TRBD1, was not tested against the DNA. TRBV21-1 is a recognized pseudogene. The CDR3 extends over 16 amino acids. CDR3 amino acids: CASPSFTGGRTDTQYF. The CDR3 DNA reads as TGTGCCAGCCCCTCCTTTACAGGGGGTCGCACAGATACGCAGTATTTT.

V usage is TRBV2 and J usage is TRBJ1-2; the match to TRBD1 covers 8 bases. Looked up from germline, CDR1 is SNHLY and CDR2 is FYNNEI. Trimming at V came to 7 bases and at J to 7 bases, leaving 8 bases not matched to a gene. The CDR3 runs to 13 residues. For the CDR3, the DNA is TGTGCCAGCATGAGGACAGGGTTAGGTGGCTACACCTTC. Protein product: CASMRTGLGGYTF.

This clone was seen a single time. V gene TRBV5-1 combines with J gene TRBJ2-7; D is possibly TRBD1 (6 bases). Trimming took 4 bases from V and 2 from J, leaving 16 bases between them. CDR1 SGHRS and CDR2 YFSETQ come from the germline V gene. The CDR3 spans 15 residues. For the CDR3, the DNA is TGCGCCAGCAGCCCGATCCCTGGACAGACCTACGAGCAGTACTTC. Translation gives CASSPIPGQTYEQYF.

The CDR3 DNA reads TGTGCCTGGCTAAAGGGGACAGGGGGTCGATTTAAGTCTCCCGGGGAGCTGTTTTTT. This encodes CAWLKGTGGRFKSPGELFF. The gene calls are TRBV30 and TRBJ2-2, with TRBD1 matching over 11 bases. Germline loops: CDR1 GTSNPN, CDR2 SVGIG (reference sequence). CDR3 length: 19 amino acids. V shed 5 bases and J 6 bases; nucleotides not matched to a gene: 20.

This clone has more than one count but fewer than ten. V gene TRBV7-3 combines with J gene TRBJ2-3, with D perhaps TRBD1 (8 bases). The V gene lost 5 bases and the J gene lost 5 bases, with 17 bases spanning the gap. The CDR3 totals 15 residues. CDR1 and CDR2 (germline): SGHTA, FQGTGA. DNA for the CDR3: TGTGCCAGCAGCCCGACACAGGGGGGGCTAGATACGCAGTATTTT. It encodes CASSPTQGGLDTQYF.

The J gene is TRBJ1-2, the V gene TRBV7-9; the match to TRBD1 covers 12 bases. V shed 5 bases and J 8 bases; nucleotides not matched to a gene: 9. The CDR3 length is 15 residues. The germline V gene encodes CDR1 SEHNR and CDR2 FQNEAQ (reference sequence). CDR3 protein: CASSPGTGGGGGYTF. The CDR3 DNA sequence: TGTGCCAGCAGCCCCGGGACAGGGGGCGGCGGAGGCTACACCTTC.

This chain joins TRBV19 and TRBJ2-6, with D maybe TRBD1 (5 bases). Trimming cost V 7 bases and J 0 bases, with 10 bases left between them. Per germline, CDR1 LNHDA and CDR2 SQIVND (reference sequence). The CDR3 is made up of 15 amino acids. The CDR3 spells CASNPGASGANVLTF. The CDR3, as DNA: TGTGCCAGTAACCCTGGGGCCTCTGGGGCCAACGTCCTGACTTTC.

The CDR3 reads CASSPTVEIPPQHF. The CDR3 DNA is TGCGCCAGCAGCCCAACAGTTGAAATCCCGCCCCAGCATTTT. V usage is TRBV5-1 and J usage is TRBJ1-5; D call uncertain. Germline lookup yields CDR1 SGHRS and CDR2 YFSETQ. The ends were cut back, 4 bases at V and 9 bases at J, with 17 bases in the middle. This CDR3 is 14 amino acids long.

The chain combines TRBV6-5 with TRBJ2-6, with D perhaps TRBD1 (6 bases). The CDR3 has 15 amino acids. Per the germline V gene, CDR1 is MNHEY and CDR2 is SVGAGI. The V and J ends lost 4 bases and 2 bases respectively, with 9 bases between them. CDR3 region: CASSLQGAGANVLTF. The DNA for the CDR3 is TGTGCCAGCAGTTTACAGGGAGCTGGGGCCAACGTCCTGACTTTC.

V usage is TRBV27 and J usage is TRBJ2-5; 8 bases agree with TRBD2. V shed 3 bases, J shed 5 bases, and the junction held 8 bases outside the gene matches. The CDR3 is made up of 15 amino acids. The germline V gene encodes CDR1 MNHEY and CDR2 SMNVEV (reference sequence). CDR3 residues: CASSFTGGPRETQYF. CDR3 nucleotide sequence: TGTGCCAGCAGTTTTACGGGAGGGCCGAGGGAGACCCAGTACTTC.

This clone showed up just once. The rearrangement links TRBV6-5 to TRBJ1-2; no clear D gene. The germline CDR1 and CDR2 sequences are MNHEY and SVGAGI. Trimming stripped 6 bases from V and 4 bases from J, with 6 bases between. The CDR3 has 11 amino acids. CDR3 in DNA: TGTGCCAGCAGAACAGTCTATGGCTACACCTTC. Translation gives CASRTVYGYTF.

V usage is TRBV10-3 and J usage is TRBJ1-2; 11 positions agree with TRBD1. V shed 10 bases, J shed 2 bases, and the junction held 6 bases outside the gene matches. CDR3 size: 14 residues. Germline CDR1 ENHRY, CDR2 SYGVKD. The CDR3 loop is CATRDRGDNYGYTF. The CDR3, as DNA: TGTGCCACGAGGGACAGGGGGGACAACTATGGCTACACCTTC.

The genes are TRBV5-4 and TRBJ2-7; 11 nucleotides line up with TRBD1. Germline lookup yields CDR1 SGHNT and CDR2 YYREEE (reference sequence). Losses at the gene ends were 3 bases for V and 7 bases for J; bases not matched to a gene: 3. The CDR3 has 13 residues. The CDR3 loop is CASSSDRGLEQYV. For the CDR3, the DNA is TGTGCCAGCAGCTCGGACAGGGGGCTAGAGCAGTACGTC.

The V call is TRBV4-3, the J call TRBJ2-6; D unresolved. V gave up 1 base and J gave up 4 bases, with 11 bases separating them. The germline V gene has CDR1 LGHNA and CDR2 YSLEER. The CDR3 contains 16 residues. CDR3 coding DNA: TGCGCCAGCAGCCAAGGGTCTCCACTAGGGGCCAACGTCCTGACTTTC. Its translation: CASSQGSPLGANVLTF.

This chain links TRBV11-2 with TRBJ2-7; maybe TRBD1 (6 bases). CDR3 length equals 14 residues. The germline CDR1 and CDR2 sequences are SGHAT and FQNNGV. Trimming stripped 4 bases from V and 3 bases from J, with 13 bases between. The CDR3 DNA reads TGTGCCAGCAGCTCCCTACGGGACATCTACGAGCAGTACGTC. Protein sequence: CASSSLRDIYEQYV.

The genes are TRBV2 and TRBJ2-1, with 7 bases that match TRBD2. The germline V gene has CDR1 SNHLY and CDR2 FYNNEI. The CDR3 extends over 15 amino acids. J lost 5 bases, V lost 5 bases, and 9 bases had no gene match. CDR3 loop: CASSLRGRFDNEQFF. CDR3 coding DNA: TGTGCCAGCAGTCTGCGGGGGAGATTCGACAATGAGCAGTTCTTC. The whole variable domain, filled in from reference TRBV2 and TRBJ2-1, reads EPEVTQTPSHQVTQMGQEVILRCVPISNHLYFYWYRQILGQKVEFLVSFYNNEISEKSEIFDDQFSVERPDGSNFTLKIRSTKLEDSAMYFCASSLRGRFDNEQFFGPGTRLTVL.

CDR3 region: CASSDPDRGSPLHF. CDR3 coding DNA: TGTGCCAGCAGCGACCCGGATCGGGGTTCACCCCTCCACTTT. The chain has TRBV7-2 and TRBJ1-6; D unresolved. Trimming shortened V by 5 bases and J by 9 bases, and 14 bases separated the two germline ends. Germline V lookup: CDR1 SGHTA, CDR2 FQGNSA. The CDR3 is 14 amino acids.

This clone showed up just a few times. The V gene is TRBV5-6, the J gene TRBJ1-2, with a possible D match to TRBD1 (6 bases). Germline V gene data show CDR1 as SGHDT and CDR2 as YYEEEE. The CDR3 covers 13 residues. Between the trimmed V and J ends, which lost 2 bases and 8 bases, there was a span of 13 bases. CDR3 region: CASSFYQGKGYTF. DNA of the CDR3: TGTGCCAGCAGCTTTTACCAGGGGAAGGGCTACACCTTC.

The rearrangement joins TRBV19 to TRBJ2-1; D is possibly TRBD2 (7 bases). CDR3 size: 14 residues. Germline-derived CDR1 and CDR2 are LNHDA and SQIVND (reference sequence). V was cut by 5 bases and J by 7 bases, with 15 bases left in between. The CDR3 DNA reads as TGTGCCAGTAGTCAATGGGGAGGGGGGAATGAGCAGTTCTTC. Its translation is CASSQWGGGNEQFF.

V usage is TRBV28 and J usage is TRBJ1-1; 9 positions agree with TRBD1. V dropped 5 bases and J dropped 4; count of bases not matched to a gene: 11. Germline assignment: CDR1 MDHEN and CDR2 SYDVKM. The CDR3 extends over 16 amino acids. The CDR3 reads CASSPTTGGGSTEAFF. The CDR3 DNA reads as TGTGCCAGCAGTCCAACTACAGGGGGCGGGAGCACTGAAGCTTTCTTT.